This record looks at one T cell receptor (beta chain) sequence and its context. The sample originates from a study of shared clonotypes between healthy human individuals. CDR1 and CDR2 from the germline V gene are LGHNA and YSLEER. The CDR3 contains 15 residues. Trimming pared 1 base from V and 4 bases from J, leaving 11 bases between. Profiling relied on immunoSEQ multiplex PCR, and the TCRdb table lists in-frame clones only, not all of them. This table holds roughly 2 million clones, under 97% found once. Sequencing used naive CD4+ T cells sorted from blood. As for subset: CD45RA+ positively selected. The receptor was derived from a man aged 18 to 35 in good health. The rearrangement links TRBV4-3 to TRBJ2-1; D gene uncertain. The CDR3, as DNA: TGCGCCAGCAGCCAAGGTTCAACGTCGTACAATGAGCAGTTCTTC. This sequence encodes CASSQGSTSYNEQFF.